These T cell receptor beta chains were read from a single sample in a study of cytomegalovirus exposure and HLA in healthy donors. Repertoires were generated with immunoSEQ multiplex PCR, while TCRdb's copy carries only in-frame clones and drops some. The sample has 270,000 or so clones, 70% to 90% seen once. Sequencing was performed on PBMCs. The source of these receptors is a man aged 40-55 years in good health and CMV-seropositive. Both conserved end residues are part of each CDR3. A D gene is named only where the DNA matches it firmly.

D | J | V | CDR3
TRBD1 | TRBJ1-1 | TRBV6-1 | CASSEDRGRVTEAFF
TRBD1 | TRBJ2-7 | TRBV9 | CASSPSGQANIYEQYF
. | TRBJ1-6 | TRBV28 | CASSSRGISNSPLHF
. | TRBJ2-5 | TRBV7-6 | CASSLDIRSEVRETQYF
TRBD1 | TRBJ2-5 | TRBV18 | CASSLGQGQETQYF
. | TRBJ2-7 | TRBV20-1 | CSANTMGEQYF
. | TRBJ1-1 | TRBV5-6 | CASSLNREEAFF
. | TRBJ1-1 | TRBV29-1 | CSLGGEGTEAFF
. | TRBJ1-1 | TRBV6-5 | CASSKNTEAFF
. | TRBJ1-5 | TRBV6-4 | CASSEQGGQPQHF
. | TRBJ2-7 | TRBV29-1 | CSVEVGDEQYF
. | TRBJ1-2 | TRBV4-3 | CASSQEPAGQHPSDGYTF
TRBD1 | TRBJ1-5 | TRBV5-8 | CASSFGQANQPQHF
TRBD2 | TRBJ2-4 | TRBV2 | CASSEGLAVAKNIQYF
. | TRBJ2-1 | TRBV27 | CASSLVGGPYNEQFF
TRBD1 | TRBJ1-4 | TRBV7-9 | CASSPGTGNEKLFF
TRBD1 | TRBJ2-7 | TRBV10-3 | CAISDPGQVSYEQYF
TRBD1 | TRBJ1-2 | TRBV7-9 | CSSSLAGQGATLGYGYTF
TRBD2 | . | TRBV4-3 | CASSQDQRLAGVEQYF
TRBD2 | TRBJ2-7 | TRBV5-1 | CASSLVGGGRAYEQYF
TRBD1 | TRBJ2-3 | TRBV9 | CASSSKGGSMTDTQYF
TRBD2 | TRBJ2-1 | TRBV7-2 | CASSPRGTSGAAYNEQFF
TRBD2 | TRBJ2-4 | TRBV7-2 | CASSFPTSGRPLAKNIQYF
TRBD1 | TRBJ1-4 | TRBV28 | CASSSPGQGQFNEKLFF
. | TRBJ2-7 | TRBV28 | CASSLWRDRLEQYF
. | TRBJ2-7 | TRBV30 | CAWSATSDSYEQYF
. | TRBJ2-7 | TRBV27 | CASSISGLRTLYEQYF
TRBD1 | TRBJ2-5 | TRBV4-1 | CASSPGQAQETQYF
TRBD1 | TRBJ1-2 | TRBV5-1 | CASSPDRDREFYGYTF